What follows describes a single TCR beta chain. What it binds is not known. From germline, CDR1 is SGHRS and CDR2 YFSETQ. CDR3 length equals 16 residues. Between the trimmed V and J ends, which lost 0 bases and 4 bases, there was a span of 16 bases. Amplified regions were TCR beta CDR3 sequences from RNA transcripts. HTBI primers were used for first-round RT-PCR of the TCR CDR3. TCRdb recomputed calls from the multiplex PCR reads with MiXCR, one row per CDR3 protein. The data show approximately 520,000 distinct CDR3 sequences, with around 20% seen just once and around 27% held by the top ten. The source of the sample is a study of T cells in Graves' hyperthyroidism and ophthalmopathy. Overall study results and limits: Blood also contained most expanded thyroid clonotypes above 0.001.

The receptor's source is a man younger than 35 with Graves' hyperthyroidism. The chain links TRBV5-1 to TRBJ1-1, with D perhaps TRBD1 (5 bases). Sequenced material: blood. CDR3 sequence (DNA): TGCGCCAGCAGCTTGGACAGGCCTCAAGTGGTCACTGAAGCTTTCTTT. It yields the protein CASSLDRPQVVTEAFF.